This TCR beta chain was captured by sequencing in a study of PD-1 blockade in classical Hodgkin lymphoma. The wider study: With a 2-week interval, patients received intravenous nivolumab at 3 mg/kg.

General observations from the study: A reduction in baseline TCR diversity was reportedly seen in newly diagnosed patients relative to healthy donors. CD4+ TCR diversity climbed significantly by C4D1, unlike CD8+ TCR diversity.

Points on this clone: The antigen remains unidentified.

Time point noted: cycle 4 day 1 (C4D1), after 5 to 7 weeks of nivolumab. The patients all showed relapse after autologous stem cell transplantation, while their brentuximab vedotin exposure varied. Thawed PBMCs yielded CD4+ T cells through magnetic negative selection. When best responses were assessed, they were complete response, partial response or progressive disease. This CDR3 has 14 residues. Trimming stripped 6 bases from V and 5 bases from J, with 13 bases between. Germline V gene lookup returns CDR1 MNHNY and CDR2 SVGAGI (reference sequence). Produced via immunoSEQ multiplex PCR; TCRdb's table is partial and in-frame only. Of 25,000 to 30,000 clones in the sample, roughly 80% were seen once.

The receptor's source is a human donor with classical Hodgkin lymphoma. The starting material was CD4+ T cells from blood, obtained before the fourth cycle of nivolumab. The chain couples TRBV6-6 to TRBJ1-4; unclear D gene. DNA for the CDR3: TGTGCCAGCAGCGACGTCGGCATGAATGAAAAACTGTTTTTT. Translating gives CASSDVGMNEKLFF.